This T cell receptor (beta chain) was captured in a study of T cells in Graves' hyperthyroidism and ophthalmopathy. The germline CDR1 and CDR2 sequences are LGHDT and YNNKEL (reference sequence). The CDR3 contains 16 residues. V lost 1 base, J lost 8 bases, and 8 bases stayed unmatched. Regions amplified from RNA transcripts were the TCR beta CDR3 regions. HTBI primers were used for first-round RT-PCR of the TCR CDR3. TCRdb redid the calling of the multiplex PCR reads with MiXCR, one entry per CDR3 protein. The sample includes 95,000 to 110,000 distinct CDR3 sequences, roughly 47% seen only once; the top ten take approximately 24%. In this sample, this clonotype turned up a few times.

This receptor was taken from a man aged 35 to 55 with Graves' hyperthyroidism. Sequencing was done on a sample of blood. The genes are TRBV3-1 and TRBJ1-4, with 9 bases aligning to TRBD1. CDR3 coding DNA: TGTGCCAGCAGCCAAGCGTACGGGACAGGGCTGGAAAAACTGTTTTTT. Translating it yields CASSQAYGTGLEKLFF. Full variable domain (remainder filled in from reference TRBV3-1 and TRBJ1-4): DTAVSQTPKYLVTQMGNDKSIKCEQNLGHDTMYWYKQDSKKFLKIMFSYNNKELIINETVPNRFSPKSPDKAHLNLHINSLELGDSAVYFCASSQAYGTGLEKLFFGSGTQLSVL.